A selection of T cell receptor beta chains follows, all from one sample in a study of blood T cell repertoires in COVID-19. Generated by immunoSEQ multiplex PCR, the TCRdb table keeps only in-frame clones and is missing some. In the table there are some 99,000 clones, around 83% of which are singletons. The sequencing sample was made of peripheral blood. All receptors derive from a woman aged 80 or older with active or convalescent COVID-19. CDR3s include the opening cysteine and the closing phenylalanine or tryptophan. The D gene is left open where the match is weak. Clone size is shown for a subset of rows, as once, few, many or a class of expanded clone.

v_gene: TRBV10-2; j_gene: TRBJ2-3; abundance: .; d_gene: TRBD2; CDR3aa: CASSESFSGRGDTQYF; CDR3nt: TGCGCCAGCAGTGAGTCCTTTAGCGGGAGGGGGGATACGCAGTATTTT
v_gene: TRBV9; j_gene: TRBJ2-1; abundance: .; d_gene: TRBD1; CDR3aa: CASSPQGDQPYNEQFF; CDR3nt: TGTGCCAGCAGCCCCCAGGGGGACCAACCCTACAATGAGCAGTTCTTC
v_gene: TRBV30; j_gene: TRBJ2-7; abundance: few; d_gene: TRBD2; CDR3aa: CAWSRGASGRIYEQYF; CDR3nt: TGTGCCTGGAGCCGAGGGGCTAGCGGGAGGATATACGAGCAGTACTTC
v_gene: TRBV3-1/TRBV3-2; j_gene: TRBJ1-5; abundance: .; d_gene: TRBD1; CDR3aa: CASSAKTGVQPQHF; CDR3nt: TGTGCCAGCAGCGCGAAGACAGGGGTTCAGCCCCAGCATTTT
v_gene: TRBV28; j_gene: TRBJ1-2; abundance: .; d_gene: TRBD1; CDR3aa: CASSLRAGGYGYTF; CDR3nt: TGTGCCAGCAGCCTCAGAGCAGGGGGCTACGGCTACACCTTC
v_gene: TRBV5-5; j_gene: TRBJ2-1; abundance: .; d_gene: .; CDR3aa: CASSLDGTGEQFF; CDR3nt: TGTGCCAGCAGCTTGGATGGTACGGGTGAGCAGTTCTTC
v_gene: TRBV7-8; j_gene: TRBJ2-3; abundance: .; d_gene: TRBD2; CDR3aa: CASSWTSGQDTQYF; CDR3nt: TGTGCCAGCAGCTGGACTAGCGGGCAAGATACGCAGTATTTT
v_gene: TRBV11-2; j_gene: TRBJ2-7; abundance: .; d_gene: TRBD1; CDR3aa: CASSFDRVPLYEQYF; CDR3nt: TGTGCCAGCAGCTTTGACAGGGTTCCTCTCTACGAGCAGTACTTC
v_gene: TRBV19; j_gene: TRBJ2-1; abundance: .; d_gene: TRBD2; CDR3aa: CASWTSGHNEQFF; CDR3nt: TGTGCCAGTTGGACTAGCGGGCACAATGAGCAGTTCTTC
v_gene: TRBV2; j_gene: TRBJ2-4; abundance: .; d_gene: TRBD2; CDR3aa: CASSEGSGKDLAKNIQYF; CDR3nt: TGTGCCAGCAGCGAGGGTAGCGGGAAGGATCTAGCCAAAAACATTCAGTACTTC
v_gene: TRBV28; j_gene: TRBJ2-7; abundance: .; d_gene: TRBD1; CDR3aa: CASSFRQGFSYEQYF; CDR3nt: TGTGCCAGCAGTTTTCGACAGGGGTTCTCCTACGAGCAGTACTTC
v_gene: TRBV9; j_gene: TRBJ2-2; abundance: .; d_gene: .; CDR3aa: CASSVAGNTGELFF; CDR3nt: TGTGCCAGCAGCGTGGCGGGGAACACCGGGGAGCTGTTTTTT
v_gene: TRBV19; j_gene: TRBJ2-4; abundance: .; d_gene: TRBD2; CDR3aa: CASSIDGRGAKNIQYF; CDR3nt: TGTGCCAGTAGTATAGATGGGCGGGGGGCCAAAAACATTCAGTACTTC
v_gene: TRBV5-1; j_gene: TRBJ2-7; abundance: .; d_gene: .; CDR3aa: CASSLGQGTIYEQYF; CDR3nt: TGCGCCAGCAGCTTGGGCCAGGGCACGATCTACGAGCAGTACTTC
v_gene: TRBV12-5; j_gene: TRBJ2-1; abundance: .; d_gene: .; CDR3aa: CASGTREVEQFF; CDR3nt: TGTGCTAGTGGTACCCGCGAGGTTGAGCAGTTCTTC
v_gene: TRBV6-5; j_gene: TRBJ2-1; abundance: .; d_gene: .; CDR3aa: CASSYSDSFSYNEQFF; CDR3nt: TGTGCCAGCAGTTACTCCGACAGCTTCTCCTACAATGAGCAGTTCTTC
v_gene: TRBV3-1/TRBV3-2; j_gene: TRBJ2-2; abundance: .; d_gene: TRBD2; CDR3aa: CASSQVSGRALAGELFF; CDR3nt: TGTGCCAGCAGCCAAGTCAGCGGGAGGGCCCTCGCCGGGGAGCTGTTTTTT
v_gene: TRBV27; j_gene: TRBJ2-1; abundance: .; d_gene: TRBD1; CDR3aa: CASSFRTGSYNEQFF; CDR3nt: TGTGCCAGCAGTTTTCGGACAGGGAGCTACAATGAGCAGTTCTTC
v_gene: TRBV28; j_gene: TRBJ2-7; abundance: .; d_gene: TRBD2; CDR3aa: CASSSRLAGIIGEQYF; CDR3nt: TGTGCCAGCAGTTCCCGACTAGCGGGAATAATAGGCGAGCAGTACTTC
v_gene: TRBV6-6; j_gene: TRBJ1-6; abundance: .; d_gene: .; CDR3aa: CASSLKGLGGSYNSPLHF; CDR3nt: TGTGCCAGCAGTCTCAAGGGGCTGGGGGGCTCCTATAATTCACCCCTCCACTTT
v_gene: TRBV27; j_gene: TRBJ1-6; abundance: .; d_gene: TRBD1; CDR3aa: CASSLQGAPRKSPLHF; CDR3nt: TGTGCCAGCAGTTTACAGGGGGCGCCGAGGAAGTCACCCCTCCACTTT
v_gene: TRBV5-1; j_gene: TRBJ2-7; abundance: .; d_gene: .; CDR3aa: CASSLGGRGMNEQYF; CDR3nt: TGCGCCAGCAGCTTGGGGGGCAGGGGTATGAACGAGCAGTACTTC
v_gene: TRBV2; j_gene: TRBJ1-2; abundance: .; d_gene: .; CDR3aa: CASSEFEGGGYTF; CDR3nt: TGTGCCAGCAGTGAGTTCGAGGGTGGAGGCTACACCTTC
v_gene: TRBV24-1; j_gene: TRBJ2-1; abundance: few; d_gene: TRBD2; CDR3aa: CATSDGNSGRANNEQFF; CDR3nt: TGTGCCACCAGTGATGGAAACAGCGGGAGGGCTAACAATGAGCAGTTCTTC
v_gene: TRBV7-9; j_gene: TRBJ2-1; abundance: .; d_gene: .; CDR3aa: CASSPTQLGNYNEQFF; CDR3nt: TGTGCCAGCAGCCCAACCCAGCTCGGGAATTACAATGAGCAGTTCTTC
v_gene: TRBV5-4; j_gene: TRBJ1-3; abundance: .; d_gene: .; CDR3aa: CASSRGTAGYTIYF; CDR3nt: TGTGCCAGCAGCCGGGGGACGGCCGGCTACACCATATATTTT
v_gene: TRBV7-6; j_gene: TRBJ1-6; abundance: .; d_gene: .; CDR3aa: CASSLGDLLGGSPLHF; CDR3nt: TGTGCCAGCAGCTTAGGCGACCTTCTGGGGGGATCACCCCTCCACTTT
v_gene: TRBV28; j_gene: TRBJ1-5; abundance: .; d_gene: TRBD1; CDR3aa: CASSTTGTANQPQHF; CDR3nt: TGTGCCAGCAGTACGACCGGGACAGCAAATCAGCCCCAGCATTTT
v_gene: TRBV3-1/TRBV3-2; j_gene: TRBJ2-5; abundance: .; d_gene: .; CDR3aa: CASLDTFMGTQYF; CDR3nt: TGTGCCAGCTTGGACACTTTTATGGGAACCCAGTACTTC
v_gene: TRBV7-9; j_gene: TRBJ2-1; abundance: .; d_gene: .; CDR3aa: CASSLWVLVLSYNEQFF; CDR3nt: TGTGCCAGCAGCTTATGGGTCCTAGTGCTCTCCTACAATGAGCAGTTCTTC
v_gene: TRBV9; j_gene: TRBJ2-7; abundance: .; d_gene: .; CDR3aa: CASSVDGGGTYEQYF; CDR3nt: TGTGCCAGCAGCGTAGACGGGGGAGGTACCTACGAGCAGTACTTC
v_gene: TRBV7-2; j_gene: TRBJ2-7; abundance: .; d_gene: TRBD1; CDR3aa: CASSYGQGRTYEQYF; CDR3nt: TGTGCCAGCAGCTACGGACAGGGAAGGACCTACGAGCAGTACTTC
v_gene: TRBV6-1; j_gene: TRBJ1-5; abundance: .; d_gene: .; CDR3aa: CASSEQGFRNQPQHF; CDR3nt: TGTGCCAGCAGTGAACAGGGTTTCCGCAATCAGCCCCAGCATTTT
v_gene: TRBV6-5; j_gene: TRBJ2-7; abundance: once; d_gene: TRBD1; CDR3aa: CASSLGTGGYYEQYF; CDR3nt: TGTGCCAGCAGTTTAGGGACAGGGGGGTACTACGAGCAGTACTTC
v_gene: TRBV18; j_gene: TRBJ2-7; abundance: .; d_gene: .; CDR3aa: CASSPDRAYEQYF; CDR3nt: TGTGCCAGCTCACCGGACAGAGCCTACGAGCAGTACTTC
v_gene: TRBV5-4; j_gene: TRBJ2-7; abundance: .; d_gene: .; CDR3aa: CASSRASGSYEQYF; CDR3nt: TGTGCCAGCAGCCGGGCGAGCGGCTCCTACGAGCAGTACTTC
v_gene: TRBV19; j_gene: TRBJ2-1; abundance: .; d_gene: .; CDR3aa: CASSKQYRVNEQFF; CDR3nt: TGTGCCAGTAGTAAACAATACAGGGTAAATGAGCAGTTCTTC
v_gene: TRBV3-1/TRBV3-2; j_gene: TRBJ1-4; abundance: once; d_gene: .; CDR3aa: CASSQELHRGNEKLFF; CDR3nt: TGTGCCAGCAGCCAAGAACTCCATAGGGGTAATGAAAAACTGTTTTTT
v_gene: TRBV2; j_gene: TRBJ2-2; abundance: .; d_gene: TRBD2; CDR3aa: CASSVDGRGGELFF; CDR3nt: TGTGCCAGCAGTGTCGACGGGAGGGGCGGGGAGCTGTTTTTT
v_gene: TRBV6-1; j_gene: TRBJ2-5; abundance: .; d_gene: .; CDR3aa: CASSEATGQETQYF; CDR3nt: TGTGCCAGCAGTGAAGCGACGGGCCAAGAGACCCAGTACTTC
v_gene: TRBV19; j_gene: TRBJ2-7; abundance: .; d_gene: TRBD1; CDR3aa: CASSPRGTNWFYEQYF; CDR3nt: TGTGCCAGTAGCCCCAGGGGGACAAATTGGTTCTACGAGCAGTACTTC
v_gene: TRBV7-3; j_gene: TRBJ2-2; abundance: .; d_gene: .; CDR3aa: CASSRDKNTGELFF; CDR3nt: TGTGCCAGCAGCCGTGACAAGAACACCGGGGAGCTGTTTTTT